This T cell receptor (beta chain) was identified in a study of sequential checkpoint blockade in melanoma. Study details: Arm A got nivolumab then ipilimumab; arm B the reverse, 1:1. Each arm's sequence ended with maintenance nivolumab.

This sample's treatment: randomized to nivolumab then ipilimumab (arm A) or the reverse (arm B). Profiling relied on immunoSEQ multiplex PCR, and the TCRdb table lists in-frame clones only, not all of them. The data show some 19,000 clones, around 82% seen once. Sequencing was performed on CD8+ T cells sorted from blood (inferred from file names), taken from a patient given nivolumab and ipilimumab in sequence. The sequence came from a human donor with melanoma.

As DNA, the CDR3 is TGTGCCAGCAGTGAGGGCCAAGGGGACGAGCAGTACTTC. Its protein product is CASSEGQGDEQYF. The chain employs TRBV2 and TRBJ2-7; perhaps TRBD1 as D (5 bases). The CDR3 has 13 amino acids. From germline, CDR1 is SNHLY and CDR2 FYNNEI. V lost 3 bases and J 5 bases, leaving 11 bases between the germline ends.